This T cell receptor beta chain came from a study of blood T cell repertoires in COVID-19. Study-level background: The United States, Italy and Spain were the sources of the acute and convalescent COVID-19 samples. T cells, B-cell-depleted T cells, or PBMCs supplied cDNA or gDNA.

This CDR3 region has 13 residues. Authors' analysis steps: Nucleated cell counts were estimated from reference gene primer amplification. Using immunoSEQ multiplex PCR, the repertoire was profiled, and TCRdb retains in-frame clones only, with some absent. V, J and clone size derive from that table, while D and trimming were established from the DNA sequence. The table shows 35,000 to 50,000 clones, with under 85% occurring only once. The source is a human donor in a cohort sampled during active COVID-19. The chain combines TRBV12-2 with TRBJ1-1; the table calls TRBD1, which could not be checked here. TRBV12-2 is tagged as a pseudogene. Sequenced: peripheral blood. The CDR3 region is CASRQQDLTEAFF. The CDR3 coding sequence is TGTGCAAGTCGGCAACAGGACCTCACTGAAGCTTTCTTT.